What follows are 31 T cell receptor beta chains derived from one specimen sequenced in a study of blood T cell repertoires in COVID-19. Clones were read by immunoSEQ multiplex PCR, and TCRdb kept only the in-frame ones, dropping some. The sample shows about 160,000 clones, about 80% of them seen only once. The sample consisted of peripheral blood. Receptors originate from a man in his 70s who had recovered from COVID-19.

In regard to this clone: The identical CDR3 is also encoded by other nucleotide sequences in the sample. The chain combines TRBV5-1 with TRBJ2-3; 9 positions agree with TRBD1. The CDR3 sequence is 15 residues long. Germline loops: CDR1 SGHRS, CDR2 YFSETQ. V was pared by 0 bases and J by 2 bases, with 1 base of the junction left unmatched. The CDR3 sequence is CASSLGDRDTDTQYF. The CDR3 region has the DNA TGCGCCAGCAGCTTGGGGGACAGGGACACAGATACGCAGTATTTT.

The J gene is TRBJ2-1, the V gene TRBV24-1, with 9 bases aligning to TRBD1. The junction had 8 bases not matched to a gene; V was cut back by 1 base and J by 8 bases. Germline V gene lookup returns CDR1 KGHDR and CDR2 SFDVKD. The CDR3 length is 16 residues. The CDR3 DNA reads as TGTGCCACCAGTGATTTAGGAGGGACAGGGAGCGATGAGCAGTTCTTC. Its protein is CATSDLGGTGSDEQFF.

This chain links TRBV19 with TRBJ1-5, with D unclear. Germline values: CDR1 LNHDA, CDR2 SQIVND (reference sequence). This CDR3 is built from 13 residues. V was clipped by 8 bases and J by 0 bases, with 8 bases between them. CDR3 sequence: CASEEVSNQPQHF. CDR3 nucleotide sequence: TGTGCCAGTGAAGAGGTTAGCAATCAGCCCCAGCATTTT.

This clone was seen only a few times. V gene TRBV5-1 combines with J gene TRBJ1-3, with D unclear. The germline CDR1 and CDR2 sequences are SGHRS and YFSETQ. The CDR3 covers 15 residues. V was trimmed by 2 bases and J by 4 bases, leaving 13 bases between them. CDR3 DNA: TGCGCCAGCAGCTTTGAAGCTCCCTCGGGAAACACCATATATTTT. Amino acids: CASSFEAPSGNTIYF.

The V gene is TRBV2, the J gene TRBJ1-1; D might be TRBD1 (6 bases). The germline V gene encodes CDR1 SNHLY and CDR2 FYNNEI. The CDR3 sequence is 12 residues long. V lost 4 bases and J 7 bases, leaving 10 bases between the germline ends. The CDR3 bases are TGTGCCAGCAGTGGGGACATTTTTGAAGCTTTCTTT. This translates into CASSGDIFEAFF.

The CDR3 nucleotides read TGTGCCAGCAGTGAGCCGGGACTGAAGGACTACGAGCAGTACTTC. Encoded protein: CASSEPGLKDYEQYF. The rearrangement uses TRBV6-2 or TRBV6-3 and TRBJ2-7; possibly TRBD2 for D (6 bases). Trimming pared 5 bases from V and 3 bases from J, leaving 17 bases between. The CDR3 spans 15 residues. CDR1 is MNHEY and CDR2 is SVGEGT in the germline V gene.

The chain uses TRBV7-6 and TRBJ1-2, with D maybe TRBD1 (5 bases). Trimming left V 0 bases short and J 6 bases short, with 14 bases between. Germline lookup yields CDR1 SGHVS and CDR2 FNYEAQ. The CDR3 contains 15 residues. The CDR3: CASSLAEGQGHGYTF. The CDR3 DNA follows: TGTGCCAGCAGCTTAGCGGAAGGGCAGGGCCATGGCTACACCTTC.

The chain employs TRBV28 and TRBJ1-1, with D unclear. Trimming removed 5 bases at V and 7 bases at J, with 11 bases between. Germline CDR1 reads MDHEN; CDR2 reads SYDVKM. The CDR3 length is 12 residues. This CDR3 is CASSQEGHEAFF. In DNA, the CDR3 is TGTGCCAGCAGTCAGGAGGGCCATGAAGCTTTCTTT.

The genes are TRBV9 and TRBJ2-3; tentative D call: TRBD2 (5 bases). V lost 4 bases and J 2 bases, leaving 14 bases between the germline ends. This CDR3 is built from 15 residues. In germline, CDR1 is SGDLS, CDR2 YYNGEE. The CDR3 coding sequence is TGTGCCAGCAGCCAGCGGCTAGCTTTCACAGATACGCAGTATTTT. It translates to CASSQRLAFTDTQYF.

This chain links TRBV28 with TRBJ1-5, with D possibly TRBD1 on 5 matching bases. The CDR3 is made up of 13 amino acids. Germline CDR1 and CDR2: MDHEN and SYDVKM. The V end was cut by 7 bases, the J end by 2 bases, with 9 bases between. In nucleotides, the CDR3 is TGTGCCAGCACAGGGTCTGGCAATCAGCCCCAGCATTTT. As protein: CASTGSGNQPQHF.

Points on this clone: Other DNA sequences of this sample code for an identical CDR3. The CDR3 DNA sequence: TGTGCCAGCAGTTTACGGGACAGGGCTGACTATGGCTACACCTTC. Translated: CASSLRDRADYGYTF. The rearrangement joins TRBV28 to TRBJ1-2; 9 bases are shared with TRBD1. CDR1 and CDR2 from the germline V gene are MDHEN and SYDVKM. The CDR3 runs 15 residues. Trimming at V came to 2 bases and at J to 3 bases, leaving 4 bases not matched to a gene.

V and J are TRBV2 and TRBJ1-5, with TRBD1 identical over 10 bases. With 5 bases clipped from V and 6 bases from J, the junction kept 4 bases outside the gene matches. The germline CDR1 and CDR2 sequences are SNHLY and FYNNEI. The CDR3 has 14 residues. CDR3 nucleotide sequence: TGTGCCAGCAGTTCGACAGGGGGCAGTCAGCCCCAGCATTTT. Its translation: CASSSTGGSQPQHF.

The chain is built from TRBV4-1 and TRBJ2-7; D is perhaps TRBD2 (6 bases). Trimming removed 0 bases from V and 5 bases from J, with 17 bases in between. In germline, CDR1 is MGHRA, CDR2 YSYEKL. The CDR3 is made up of 16 amino acids. CDR3 nucleotide sequence: TGCGCCAGCAGCCAAGATGCTGCGCTCGCGGGGAACGAGCAGTACTTC. Translating it yields CASSQDAALAGNEQYF.

The V and J genes are TRBV6-1 and TRBJ1-6, with D possibly matching TRBD1 (5 bases). The CDR3 loop spans 17 amino acids. Trimming left V 0 bases short and J 10 bases short, with 19 bases between. Germline assignment: CDR1 MNHNS and CDR2 SASEGT. Here the CDR3 DNA reads TGTGCCAGCAGTGAAGCGCTTCCGGAGGGGCGCGGGTCACCCCTCCACTTT. Amino acids: CASSEALPEGRGSPLHF.

This clone was seen a handful of times. V gene TRBV2 combines with J gene TRBJ2-7; D is possibly TRBD1 (5 bases). Trimming left V 8 bases short and J 5 bases short, with 13 bases between. The CDR3 runs 12 residues. Looked up from germline, CDR1 is SNHLY and CDR2 is FYNNEI. CDR3 sequence: CASSSGLHEQYF. Written as DNA, the CDR3 is TGTGCCAGCTCATCAGGGTTACACGAGCAGTACTTC.

The rearrangement joins TRBV7-2 to TRBJ2-1, with TRBD2 identical over 11 bases. This CDR3 contains 15 residues. J was trimmed by 5 bases and V by 3 bases; bases with no gene match: 3. Germline lookup yields CDR1 SGHTA and CDR2 FQGNSA. CDR3 protein: CASSFLAGGHNEQFF. The CDR3 DNA is TGTGCCAGCAGCTTCCTAGCGGGGGGACACAATGAGCAGTTCTTC.

The chain combines TRBV2 with TRBJ2-2; D gene uncertain. This CDR3 has 11 residues. Trimming stripped 5 bases from V and 6 bases from J, with 4 bases between. CDR1 is SNHLY, CDR2 FYNNEI, per germline. As DNA, the CDR3 is TGTGCCAGCAGTTATGCCGGGGAGCTGTTTTTT. Translated, it gives CASSYAGELFF.

The chain employs TRBV10-3 and TRBJ2-5; 11 bases align to TRBD2. This CDR3 has 18 residues. V shed 2 bases and J 4 bases; nucleotides not matched to a gene: 12. CDR1 is ENHRY, CDR2 SYGVKD, per germline. The DNA for the CDR3 is TGTGCCATCAGTGAGCCCTATAGCGGGAGGGCGACACTAGAGACCCAGTACTTC. Its protein product is CAISEPYSGRATLETQYF.

The CDR3, as DNA: TGTGCCAGCAGTCCCGGACAGGGGGCCGTTGGCTATGGCTACACCTTC. It codes for CASSPGQGAVGYGYTF. This chain links TRBV28 with TRBJ1-2; 11 nucleotides line up with TRBD1. Germline assignment: CDR1 MDHEN and CDR2 SYDVKM. Unmatched junction bases numbered 9, after V lost 5 bases and J lost 4 bases. The CDR3 spans 16 residues.

V gene TRBV5-1 combines with J gene TRBJ2-7, with TRBD1 identical over 7 bases. The CDR3 is 15 amino acids. Germline V gene sequence: CDR1 SGHRS, CDR2 YFSETQ. The J segment lost 2 bases and the V segment lost 6 bases, leaving 11 bases of the junction unmatched. Here the CDR3 reads CASTPGGISPYEQYF. The DNA of the CDR3 is TGCGCCAGCACCCCAGGGGGAATTTCTCCCTACGAGCAGTACTTC.

The chain carries TRBV10-3 and TRBJ2-5; D may be TRBD1 (5 bases). The V end was cut by 0 bases, the J end by 8 bases, with 10 bases between. This CDR3 region has 13 residues. Germline lookup yields CDR1 ENHRY and CDR2 SYGVKD. The CDR3 DNA reads TGTGCCATCAGTGAGTCGACAGCATCAACCCAGTACTTC. Amino acids: CAISESTASTQYF.

The chain links TRBV5-6 to TRBJ2-3; no clear D. The CDR3 totals 16 residues. CDR1 SGHDT and CDR2 YYEEEE come from the germline V gene. Trimming removed 2 bases from V and 2 bases from J, with 15 bases in between. The CDR3 is CASSFAGRGTTDTQYF. CDR3 nucleotide sequence: TGTGCCAGCAGCTTTGCCGGCCGCGGAACCACAGATACGCAGTATTTT.

The J gene is TRBJ2-7, the V gene TRBV6-5, with a weak D call TRBD2 (5 bases). CDR1 and CDR2 (germline): MNHEY, SVGAGI. CDR3 length: 16 amino acids. V was pared by 0 bases and J by 1 base, with 13 bases between. The CDR3 DNA sequence: TGTGCCAGCAGTTACTCGGGGAGTTTGGGTTCCTACGAGCAGTACTTC. Protein sequence: CASSYSGSLGSYEQYF.

The chain is built from TRBV3-1 (or the pseudogene TRBV3-2) and TRBJ2-1; D is perhaps TRBD2 (5 bases). The ends were cut back, 4 bases at V and 4 bases at J, with 8 bases in the middle. The CDR3 covers 13 residues. Germline V gene sequence: CDR1 LGHDT, CDR2 YNNKEL (reference sequence). The CDR3 nucleotides read TGTGCCAGCAGCCCTCGGGGTTACAATGAGCAGTTCTTC. It translates to CASSPRGYNEQFF.

The chain employs TRBV15 and TRBJ1-1; D might be TRBD1 (6 bases). Germline V gene lookup returns CDR1 LNHNV and CDR2 YYDKDF (reference sequence). The CDR3 has 13 amino acids. Trimming took off 0 bases at V and 11 bases at J, with 13 bases between the two ends. The CDR3 spells CATSRDEGGTAFF. The DNA for the CDR3 is TGTGCCACCAGCAGAGATGAAGGGGGAACGGCTTTCTTT. Supplemented by reference TRBV15 and TRBJ1-1, the full variable domain reads DAMVIQNPRYQVTQFGKPVTLSCSQTLNHNVMYWYQQKSSQAPKLLFHYYDKDFNNEADTPDNFQSRRPNTSFCFLDIRSPGLGDTAMYLCATSRDEGGTAFFGQGTRLTVV.

The V gene is TRBV18, the J gene TRBJ2-6; no definite D call. Trimming left V 2 bases short and J 1 base short, with 12 bases between. CDR1 KGHSH and CDR2 LQKENI come from the germline V gene. This CDR3 comprises 17 residues. CDR3 loop: CASSPFSEKSGANVLTF. The CDR3 nucleotides read TGTGCCAGCTCACCATTTTCAGAAAAGTCTGGGGCCAACGTCCTGACTTTC.

A single count supports this clone. The chain carries TRBV3-1 (or the pseudogene TRBV3-2) and TRBJ2-4, with D possibly being TRBD1 (5 bases). This CDR3 spans 18 amino acids. Trimming took 1 base from V and 3 from J, leaving 19 bases between them. Germline assignment: CDR1 LGHDT and CDR2 YNNKEL (reference sequence). The CDR3 DNA is TGTGCCAGCAGCCAAGTATATCGTCCAGGGTCAGTCAAAAACATTCAGTACTTC. Protein product: CASSQVYRPGSVKNIQYF.

The gene calls are TRBV6-6 and TRBJ2-2; 7 nucleotides line up with TRBD1. CDR1 is MNHNY, CDR2 SVGAGI, per germline (reference sequence). With V trimmed by 6 bases and J by 5 bases, 12 bases remained unmatched. The CDR3 has 16 residues. CDR3 bases: TGTGCCAGCAGCCCGACAGGGAGAGGGGGAACCGGGGAGCTGTTTTTT. Its protein product is CASSPTGRGGTGELFF.

The V and J genes are TRBV10-2 and TRBJ2-7, with TRBD1 identical over 8 bases. Looked up from germline, CDR1 is WSHSY and CDR2 is SAAADI. The CDR3 loop spans 16 amino acids. V lost 7 bases and J lost 7; bases outside the gene matches: 18. The chain's CDR3 is CASTPYAGTGSGEQYF. In DNA, the CDR3 is TGCGCCAGCACCCCATATGCCGGGACAGGCTCGGGGGAGCAGTACTTC.

This clone was detected only a few times. This sequence joins TRBV6-5 and TRBJ2-1; 10 positions agree with TRBD2. Germline V gene sequence: CDR1 MNHEY, CDR2 SVGAGI. V dropped 5 bases and J dropped 10; count of bases not matched to a gene: 8. This CDR3 has 14 amino acids. DNA of the CDR3: TGTGCCAGCAGTCCCCTAGCGGGAGTCGGCGAGCAGTTCTTC. It yields the protein CASSPLAGVGEQFF.

The V call is TRBV7-9, the J call TRBJ1-5; 9 bases fit TRBD1. Germline V gene data show CDR1 as SEHNR and CDR2 as FQNEAQ (reference sequence). The CDR3 extends over 14 amino acids. Trimming removed 4 bases from V and 7 bases from J; junction bases left unmatched: 5. The CDR3 DNA sequence: TGTGCCAGCAGCTATGGGACAGGGCGGCAGCCCCAGCATTTT. This translates into CASSYGTGRQPQHF.